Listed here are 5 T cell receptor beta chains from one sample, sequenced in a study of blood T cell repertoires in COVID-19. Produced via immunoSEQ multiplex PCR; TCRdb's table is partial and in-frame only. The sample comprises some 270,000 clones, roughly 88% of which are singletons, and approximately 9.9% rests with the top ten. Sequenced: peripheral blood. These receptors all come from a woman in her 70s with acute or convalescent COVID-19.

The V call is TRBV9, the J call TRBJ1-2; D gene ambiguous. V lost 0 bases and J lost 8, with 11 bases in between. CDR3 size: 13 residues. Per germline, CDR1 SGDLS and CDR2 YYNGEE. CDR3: CASSVGSRWGYTF. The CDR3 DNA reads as TGTGCCAGCAGCGTAGGGTCTCGGTGGGGCTACACCTTC.

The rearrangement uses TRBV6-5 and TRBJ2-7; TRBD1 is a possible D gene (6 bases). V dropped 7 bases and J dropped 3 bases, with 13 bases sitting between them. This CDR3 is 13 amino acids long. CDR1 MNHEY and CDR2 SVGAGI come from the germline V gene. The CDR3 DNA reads TGTGCCAGCACTTCGGACAGCCGCTACGAGCAGTACTTC. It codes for CASTSDSRYEQYF.

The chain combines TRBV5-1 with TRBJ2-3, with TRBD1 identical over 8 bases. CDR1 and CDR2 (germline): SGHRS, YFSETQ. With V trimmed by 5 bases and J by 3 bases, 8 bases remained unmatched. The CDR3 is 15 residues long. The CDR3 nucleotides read TGCGCCAGCAGATCAGGGACAGGAGGAACAGATACGCAGTATTTT. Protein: CASRSGTGGTDTQYF.

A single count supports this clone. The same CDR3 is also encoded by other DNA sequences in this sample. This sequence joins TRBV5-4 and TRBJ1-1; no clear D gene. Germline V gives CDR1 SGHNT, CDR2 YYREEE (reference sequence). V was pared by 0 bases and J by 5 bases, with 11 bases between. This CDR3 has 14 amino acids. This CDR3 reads CASSLAGRRTEAFF. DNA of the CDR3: TGTGCCAGCAGCTTGGCCGGGAGAAGAACTGAAGCTTTCTTT.

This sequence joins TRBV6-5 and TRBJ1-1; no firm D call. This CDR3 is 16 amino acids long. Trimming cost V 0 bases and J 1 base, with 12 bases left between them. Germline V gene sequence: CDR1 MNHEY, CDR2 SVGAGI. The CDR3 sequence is CASSYSIRGKNTEAFF. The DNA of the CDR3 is TGTGCCAGCAGTTACTCGATAAGAGGGAAGAACACTGAAGCTTTCTTT.